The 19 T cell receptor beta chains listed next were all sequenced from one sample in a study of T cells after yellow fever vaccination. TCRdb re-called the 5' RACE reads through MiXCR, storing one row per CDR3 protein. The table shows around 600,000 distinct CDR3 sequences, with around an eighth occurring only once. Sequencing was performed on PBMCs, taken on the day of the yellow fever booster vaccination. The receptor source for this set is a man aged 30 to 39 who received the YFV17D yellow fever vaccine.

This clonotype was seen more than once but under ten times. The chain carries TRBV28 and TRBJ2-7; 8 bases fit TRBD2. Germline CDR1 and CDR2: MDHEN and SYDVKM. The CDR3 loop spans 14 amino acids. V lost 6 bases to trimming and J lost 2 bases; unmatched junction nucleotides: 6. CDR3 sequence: CASRTGGLAYEQYF. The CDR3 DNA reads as TGTGCCAGCAGGACGGGGGGGTTGGCCTACGAGCAGTACTTC.

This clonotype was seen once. The CDR3 DNA sequence: TGCAGTGCTAGAGTCCCGGGGAAACAACGTGGAGATACGCAGTATTTT. This encodes CSARVPGKQRGDTQYF. The J gene is TRBJ2-3, the V gene TRBV20-1, with D maybe TRBD2 (5 bases). Trimming removed 1 base from V and 5 bases from J, with 19 bases in between. In germline, CDR1 is DFQATT, CDR2 SNEGSKA (reference sequence). This CDR3 contains 16 residues.

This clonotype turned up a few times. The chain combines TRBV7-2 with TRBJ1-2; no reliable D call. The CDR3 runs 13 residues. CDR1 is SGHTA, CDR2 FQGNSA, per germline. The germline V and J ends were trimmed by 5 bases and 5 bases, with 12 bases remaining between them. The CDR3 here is CASSPRWEYGYTF. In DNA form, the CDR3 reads TGTGCCAGCAGCCCCCGGTGGGAGTATGGCTACACCTTC. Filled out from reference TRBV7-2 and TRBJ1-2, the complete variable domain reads GAGVSQSPSNKVTEKGKDVELRCDPISGHTALYWYRQSLGQGLEFLIYFQGNSAPDKSGLPSDRFSAERTGGSVSTLTIQRTQQEDSAVYLCASSPRWEYGYTFGSGTRLTVV.

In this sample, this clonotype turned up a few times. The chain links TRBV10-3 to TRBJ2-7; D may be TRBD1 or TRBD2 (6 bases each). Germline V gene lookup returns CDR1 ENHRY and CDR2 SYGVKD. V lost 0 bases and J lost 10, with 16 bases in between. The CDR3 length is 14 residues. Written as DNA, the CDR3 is TGTGCCATCAGTGAGTCGTATGTACAGGGAGGACAGTACTTC. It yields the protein CAISESYVQGGQYF.

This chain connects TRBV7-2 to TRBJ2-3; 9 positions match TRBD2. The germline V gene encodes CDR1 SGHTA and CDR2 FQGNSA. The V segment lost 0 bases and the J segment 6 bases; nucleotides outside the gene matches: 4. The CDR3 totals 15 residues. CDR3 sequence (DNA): TGTGCCAGCAGCTTAGCCCGGACTAGCGTTGATACGCAGTATTTT. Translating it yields CASSLARTSVDTQYF.

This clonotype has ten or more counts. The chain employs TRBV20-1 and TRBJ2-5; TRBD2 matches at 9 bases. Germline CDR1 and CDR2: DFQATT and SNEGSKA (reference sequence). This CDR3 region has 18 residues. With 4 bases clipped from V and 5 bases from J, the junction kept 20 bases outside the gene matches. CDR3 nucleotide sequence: TGCAGTGCTACCTCGACTAGCGGAGCGGTTGGAGGGCTGGAGACCCAGTACTTC. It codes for CSATSTSGAVGGLETQYF.

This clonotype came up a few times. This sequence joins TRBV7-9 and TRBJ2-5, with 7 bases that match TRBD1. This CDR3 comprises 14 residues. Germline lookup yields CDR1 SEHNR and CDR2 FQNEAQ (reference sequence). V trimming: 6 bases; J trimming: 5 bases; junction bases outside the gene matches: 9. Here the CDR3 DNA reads TGTGCCAGCAGGACCGACAGGGTTCAGGAGACCCAGTACTTC. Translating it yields CASRTDRVQETQYF.

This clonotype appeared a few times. CDR3 nucleotides: TGTGCCAGCACCCCTGGTGGGCAGACTCCCTACGAGCAGTACTTC. Translation gives CASTPGGQTPYEQYF. This chain connects TRBV5-6 to TRBJ2-7; D call uncertain. Trimming removed 6 bases from V and 2 bases from J, with 18 bases in between. CDR1 is SGHDT, CDR2 YYEEEE, per germline. The CDR3 has 15 amino acids.

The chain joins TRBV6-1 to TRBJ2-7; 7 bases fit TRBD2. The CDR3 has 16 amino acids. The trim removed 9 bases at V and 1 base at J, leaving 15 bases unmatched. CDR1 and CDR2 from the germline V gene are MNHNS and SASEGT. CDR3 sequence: CARLPTSREASYEQYF. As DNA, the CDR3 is TGTGCCAGACTACCGACCTCTCGGGAGGCTTCCTACGAGCAGTACTTC.

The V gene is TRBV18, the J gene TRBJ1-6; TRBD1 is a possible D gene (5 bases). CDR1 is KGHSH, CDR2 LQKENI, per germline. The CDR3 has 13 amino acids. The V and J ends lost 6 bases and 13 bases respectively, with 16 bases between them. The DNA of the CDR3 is TGTGCCAGCTCGGGGGACCAGAAGGACCCCCTCCACTTT. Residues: CASSGDQKDPLHF.

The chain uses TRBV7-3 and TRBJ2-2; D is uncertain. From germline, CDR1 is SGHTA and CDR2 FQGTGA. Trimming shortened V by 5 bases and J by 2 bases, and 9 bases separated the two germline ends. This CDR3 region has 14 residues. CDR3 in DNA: TGTGCCAGCAGCCAAATGGACAACACCGGGGAGCTGTTTTTT. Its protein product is CASSQMDNTGELFF.

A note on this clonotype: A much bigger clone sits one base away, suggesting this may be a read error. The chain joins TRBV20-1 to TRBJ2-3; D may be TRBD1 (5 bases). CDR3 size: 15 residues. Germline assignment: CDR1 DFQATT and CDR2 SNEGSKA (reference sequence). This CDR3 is CTAPLLAGLEDTQYF. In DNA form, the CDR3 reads TGCACTGCCCCCCTTTTGGCAGGGTTGGAAGATACGCAGTATTTT.

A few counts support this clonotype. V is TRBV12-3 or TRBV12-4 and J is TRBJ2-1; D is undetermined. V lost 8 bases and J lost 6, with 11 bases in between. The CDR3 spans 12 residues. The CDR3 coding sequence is TGTGCCAGCCAAACAGTCGCCAATGAGCAGTTCTTC. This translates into CASQTVANEQFF.

The chain's CDR3 is CASSKARSPYEQYF. CDR3 bases: TGTGCCAGCAGCAAGGCGCGGAGTCCCTACGAGCAGTACTTC. This chain connects TRBV21-1 to TRBJ2-7. TRBV21-1 is listed as a pseudogene. The length of the CDR3 is 14 residues.

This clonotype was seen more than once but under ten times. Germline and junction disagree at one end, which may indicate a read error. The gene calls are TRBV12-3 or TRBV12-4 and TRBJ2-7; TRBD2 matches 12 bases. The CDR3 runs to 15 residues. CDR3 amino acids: CASSLAGGPSYEQYF. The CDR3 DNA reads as TGTGCCAGCAGTCTAGCGGGAGGGCCGTCCTACGAGCAGTACTTC.

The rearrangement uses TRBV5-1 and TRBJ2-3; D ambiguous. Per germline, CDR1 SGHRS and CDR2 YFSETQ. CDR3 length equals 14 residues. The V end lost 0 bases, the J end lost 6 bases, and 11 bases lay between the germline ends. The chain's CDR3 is CASSLDQAWDTQYF. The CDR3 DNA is TGCGCCAGCAGCTTGGACCAGGCTTGGGATACGCAGTATTTT.

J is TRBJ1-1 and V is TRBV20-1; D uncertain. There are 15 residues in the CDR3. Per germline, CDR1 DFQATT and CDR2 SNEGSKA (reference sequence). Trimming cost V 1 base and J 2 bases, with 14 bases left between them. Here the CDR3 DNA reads TGCAGTGCTAGAGTGAGACGTTGGGCAAACACTGAAGCTTTCTTT. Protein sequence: CSARVRRWANTEAFF.

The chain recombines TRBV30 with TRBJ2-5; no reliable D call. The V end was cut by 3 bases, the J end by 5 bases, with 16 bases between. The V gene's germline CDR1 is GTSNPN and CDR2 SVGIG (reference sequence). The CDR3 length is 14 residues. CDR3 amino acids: CAWRTRHLGETQYF. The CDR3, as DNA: TGTGCCTGGAGGACCCGCCATTTGGGGGAGACCCAGTACTTC.

The CDR3 region is CATKETEPREAFF. The CDR3 DNA reads TGTGCCACCAAAGAGACAGAGCCGAGGGAAGCTTTCTTT. The V gene is TRBV10-3, the J gene TRBJ1-1; TRBD1 might be the D (5 bases). Per the germline V gene, CDR1 is ENHRY and CDR2 is SYGVKD. The CDR3 covers 13 residues. The V end lost 10 bases, the J end lost 8 bases, and 20 bases lay between the germline ends.